Sequencing of this TCR beta chain was carried out in a study of regulatory T cells in long-lasting Graves disease. About the study: Antithyroid drug use was under 3 months in newly diagnosed Graves' patients. Study-level findings and limits: Less diverse TCR repertoires were seen in persistent Graves' patients than in newly diagnosed ones. A greater number of public clonotypes (approximately 2,700) was shared by persistent patients than by new patients (over 900).

iRepertoire HTBI primers and Arm-PCR of CDR3 regions built TCR beta libraries. From the multiplex PCR reads, TCRdb called clonotypes with MiXCR, one entry per CDR3 protein. The data hold about 200,000 distinct CDR3 sequences, with around 20% observed a single time. This clonotype was counted a few times. Its antigen is still unknown. Time point given: newly diagnosed GD, antithyroid drugs for less than 3 months. From RNA extracted from PBMCs, the TCR library was made. Patients of an endocrinology department in Xi'an, China, were included. The TCR comes from a female donor with Graves disease. Sequencing was performed on peripheral blood mononuclear cells (PBMCs), taken at new diagnosis, from a patient treated with antithyroid drugs.

CDR3 sequence reads: CSASPNSGRDQETQYF. The CDR3 DNA follows: TGCAGTGCTAGCCCGAATAGCGGGAGAGACCAAGAGACCCAGTACTTC. The genes are TRBV20-1 and TRBJ2-1, with 9 nucleotides matching TRBD2. The better agreement between TRBJ2-5 and the DNA end casts doubt on the J call. CDR3 length: 16 amino acids. CDR1 and CDR2 from the germline V gene are DFQATT and SNEGSKA (reference sequence).